This passage covers 25 T cell receptor beta chains from one sample sequenced in a study of response to subunit inactivated influenza vaccine. Each CDR3 protein gets one entry after TCRdb re-called the RT-PCR reads with MiXCR. The sample lists approximately 700,000 distinct CDR3 sequences; 15% to 19% were seen once. Sample: PBMCs from blood, taken 12 days after vaccination. These receptors were obtained from a man in his fifties or sixties who received an inactivated influenza vaccine.

The CDR3 loop is CSARTGGLRGGTDTQYF. The DNA for the CDR3 is TGCAGTGCGAGGACAGGGGGCTTGCGTGGGGGCACAGATACGCAGTATTTT. The chain links TRBV20-1 to TRBJ2-3; 11 positions match TRBD1. J lost 1 base, V lost 6 bases, and 12 bases had no gene match. The germline CDR1 and CDR2 sequences are DFQATT and SNEGSKA (reference sequence). This CDR3 region has 17 residues.

This clonotype occurred a few times. The chain couples TRBV11-3 to TRBJ2-1; 9 bases are a match to TRBD1. J lost 5 bases, V lost 5 bases, and 10 bases had no gene match. This CDR3 contains 16 residues. In germline, CDR1 is SGHNT, CDR2 YENEEA. The CDR3 loop is CASSPGTGQANNEQFF. The CDR3 nucleotides are TGTGCCAGCAGCCCAGGGACAGGGCAGGCAAACAATGAGCAGTTCTTC. Combining the CDR3 with reference TRBV11-3 and TRBJ2-1 gives the whole variable domain EAGVVQSPRYKIIEKKQPVAFWCNPISGHNTLYWYLQNLGQGPELLIRYENEEAVDDSQLPKDRFSAERLKGVDSTLKIQPAELGDSAVYLCASSPGTGQANNEQFFGPGTRLTVL.

There are a few counts of this clonotype. The CDR3 nucleotides are TGCGCCAGCAGCCAAGAGCCTCCCGGGGGCCACACAGATACGCAGTATTTT. Translated, it gives CASSQEPPGGHTDTQYF. The chain uses TRBV4-1 and TRBJ2-3; tentatively, D is TRBD1 or TRBD2 (6 bases each). The length of the CDR3 is 17 residues. Between the trimmed V and J ends, which lost 0 bases and 2 bases, there was a span of 15 bases. Germline CDR1 and CDR2: MGHRA and YSYEKL.

Only a few counts were recorded for this clonotype. The chain carries TRBV11-2 and TRBJ2-2, with a weak D call TRBD1 (6 bases). The CDR3 is made up of 15 amino acids. V was cut by 1 base and J by 6 bases, with 12 bases left in between. Germline-derived CDR1 and CDR2 are SGHAT and FQNNGV. CDR3 in DNA: TGTGCCAGCAGCTTAGGGTCAGGGGCTGCCGGGGAGCTGTTTTTT. This encodes CASSLGSGAAGELFF.

This clonotype was counted between two and nine times. This rearrangement joins TRBV4-3 to TRBJ2-3; a weak D match, TRBD1 (6 bases). Germline CDR1 is LGHNA and CDR2 is YSLEER. CDR3 length: 16 residues. Trimming pared 0 bases from V and 1 base from J, leaving 11 bases between. CDR3 bases: TGCGCCAGCAGCCAAGATTTAACAGGGCGCACAGATACGCAGTATTTT. This codes for CASSQDLTGRTDTQYF.

This clonotype was counted a few times. The rearrangement joins TRBV12-3 or TRBV12-4 to TRBJ2-1; the D gene could be TRBD1 or TRBD2 (5 bases each). The germline V and J ends were trimmed by 4 bases and 5 bases, with 18 bases remaining between them. This CDR3 is 16 amino acids long. The CDR3 sequence is CASSSREGPWNNEQFF. Here the CDR3 DNA reads TGTGCCAGCAGTTCCCGCGAGGGGCCCTGGAACAATGAGCAGTTCTTC.

The chain joins TRBV14 to TRBJ2-7; TRBD1 matches at 10 bases. There are 16 residues in the CDR3. The J segment lost 1 base and the V segment lost 5 bases, leaving 8 bases of the junction unmatched. Germline-derived CDR1 and CDR2 are SGHDN and FVKESK. CDR3 region: CASSKTGGQGSYEQYF. CDR3 coding DNA: TGTGCCAGCAGCAAAACGGGGGGACAGGGGTCCTACGAGCAGTACTTC.

V usage is TRBV5-1 and J usage is TRBJ2-1, with D tentatively TRBD2 (6 bases). There are 14 residues in the CDR3. The germline V gene encodes CDR1 SGHRS and CDR2 YFSETQ. Between the trimmed V and J ends, which lost 7 bases and 4 bases, there was a span of 15 bases. In nucleotides, the CDR3 is TGCGCCAGCGAGGAGGGATCGGGATACAATGAGCAGTTCTTC. Translating it yields CASEEGSGYNEQFF.

This clonotype was detected ten times or more. The chain uses TRBV3-1 and TRBJ2-1; a possible D gene is TRBD1 (6 bases). CDR3 length: 15 residues. V shed 3 bases and J shed 2 bases, with 11 bases lying between them. Germline V gene data show CDR1 as LGHDT and CDR2 as YNNKEL (reference sequence). CDR3 loop: CASSQGQGTYNEQFF. The CDR3 DNA follows: TGTGCCAGCAGCCAGGGTCAGGGGACCTACAATGAGCAGTTCTTC.

This clonotype has a handful of counts. V is TRBV7-2 and J is TRBJ2-7; D is perhaps TRBD2 (5 bases). CDR1 and CDR2 (germline): SGHTA, FQGNSA. V lost 1 base and J 4 bases, leaving 17 bases between the germline ends. The CDR3 totals 16 residues. The CDR3 protein is CASSLGVGVGLYEQYF. The CDR3 nucleotides are TGTGCCAGCAGCTTAGGGGTCGGGGTTGGGTTATACGAGCAGTACTTC.

This clonotype was observed a handful of times. The V gene is TRBV6-5, the J gene TRBJ2-1, with D hard to call. V was trimmed by 0 bases and J by 7 bases, leaving 13 bases between them. The CDR3 loop spans 15 amino acids. CDR1 is MNHEY, CDR2 SVGAGI, per germline. CDR3 region: CASSYSLVGVNEQFF. The CDR3 DNA reads as TGTGCCAGCAGTTACTCGCTCGTCGGTGTTAATGAGCAGTTCTTC.

This sequence joins TRBV18 and TRBJ2-7; 9 bases are a match to TRBD1. This CDR3 spans 15 amino acids. Germline CDR1 is KGHSH and CDR2 is LQKENI. The V and J ends lost 6 bases and 5 bases, in that order; junction bases with no gene match: 11. CDR3 sequence reads: CASSKDRGGRNEQYF. The DNA of the CDR3 is TGTGCCAGCTCTAAGGACAGGGGAGGAAGGAACGAGCAGTACTTC. Complete variable domain (other parts from reference TRBV18 and TRBJ2-7): NAGVMQNPRHLVRRRGQEARLRCSPMKGHSHVYWYRQLPEEGLKFMVYLQKENIIDESGMPKERFSAEFPKEGPSILRIQQVVRGDSAAYFCASSKDRGGRNEQYFGPGTRLTVT.

The chain has TRBV7-2 and TRBJ2-7, with a tentative D call TRBD1 (5 bases). This CDR3 is 14 amino acids long. The V gene lost 5 bases and the J gene lost 0 bases, with 11 bases spanning the gap. Germline CDR1 SGHTA, CDR2 FQGNSA. CDR3 sequence reads: CASSVDSLSYEQYF. Written as DNA, the CDR3 is TGTGCCAGCAGCGTCGACAGCCTCTCCTACGAGCAGTACTTC.

This clonotype was detected only a few times. The rearrangement joins TRBV20-1 to TRBJ2-2; TRBD2 aligns across 7 bases. V dropped 2 bases and J dropped 0; count of bases not matched to a gene: 3. The CDR3 totals 15 residues. Germline V gene lookup returns CDR1 DFQATT and CDR2 SNEGSKA (reference sequence). CDR3 coding DNA: TGCAGTGCTAGACTCGCGGGGGCGAACACCGGGGAGCTGTTTTTT. This encodes CSARLAGANTGELFF.

This clonotype was detected ten times or more. V is TRBV5-1 and J is TRBJ1-6, with D possibly matching TRBD1 (5 bases). Germline-derived CDR1 and CDR2 are SGHRS and YFSETQ. The CDR3 contains 20 residues. V dropped 0 bases and J dropped 7 bases, with 26 bases sitting between them. CDR3 nucleotides: TGCGCCAGCAGCTTGGCCATGGGGGGACCTCCTTTTGTGAAAAATTCACCCCTCCACTTT. It specifies CASSLAMGGPPFVKNSPLHF.

The rearrangement links TRBV20-1 to TRBJ2-4; TRBD2 agrees at 14 bases. CDR1 is DFQATT and CDR2 is SNEGSKA in the germline V gene (reference sequence). V lost 7 bases to trimming and J lost 9 bases; unmatched junction nucleotides: 14. CDR3 size: 16 residues. The CDR3 region is CSVPAGLAGGRGIQYF. The CDR3 DNA follows: TGCAGTGTCCCGGCCGGACTAGCGGGGGGCCGCGGCATTCAGTACTTC.

The sample holds many counts of this clonotype. This chain links TRBV6-5 with TRBJ2-7; possible D gene TRBD2, 5 bases. The CDR3 is made up of 16 amino acids. V lost 2 bases, J lost 0 bases, and 14 bases lay in between. Germline V CDR1 and CDR2: MNHEY, SVGAGI. CDR3 bases: TGTGCCAGCAGTTACCTCCTACGTAGCGACTCCTACGAGCAGTACTTC. The encoded protein is CASSYLLRSDSYEQYF.

Only a few counts were recorded for this clonotype. This chain uses TRBV6-1 with TRBJ2-7, with TRBD2 identical over 12 bases. J lost 0 bases, V lost 6 bases, and 6 bases had no gene match. The CDR3 is 16 residues long. Germline lookup yields CDR1 MNHNS and CDR2 SASEGT. The CDR3 coding sequence is TGTGCCAGCAGGGGCCGGACTAGCGGGATCTCCTACGAGCAGTACTTC. Translation gives CASRGRTSGISYEQYF.

The rearrangement uses TRBV4-3 and TRBJ2-1, with D possibly TRBD2 on 6 matching bases. Trimming pared 3 bases from V and 4 bases from J, leaving 13 bases between. The CDR3 contains 15 residues. CDR1 LGHNA and CDR2 YSLEER come from the germline V gene. CDR3 protein: CASSHGSGDYNEQFF. In DNA form, the CDR3 reads TGCGCCAGCAGCCATGGTAGCGGTGATTACAATGAGCAGTTCTTC.

CDR3 protein: CASSQESSGRRRQETQYF. The CDR3, as DNA: TGCGCCAGCAGCCAAGAATCGAGCGGGAGGAGGAGGCAAGAGACCCAGTACTTC. The chain is built from TRBV4-3 and TRBJ2-5; 9 bases match TRBD2. The CDR3 runs to 18 residues. V was pared by 0 bases and J by 2 bases, with 10 bases of the junction left unmatched. Per the germline V gene, CDR1 is LGHNA and CDR2 is YSLEER.

This chain uses TRBV7-8 with TRBJ2-5; TRBD2 matches at 10 bases. There are 15 residues in the CDR3. Germline CDR1 and CDR2: SGHVS and FQNEAQ. The V segment lost 2 bases and the J segment 2 bases; nucleotides outside the gene matches: 2. CDR3 DNA sequence: TGTGCCAGCAGCTTAACTAGCGGGATGCAAGAGACCCAGTACTTC. Protein: CASSLTSGMQETQYF.

This clonotype occurred a few times. CDR3 residues: CASRRRWQGAEKLFF. CDR3 nucleotide sequence: TGTGCCAGCAGACGACGTTGGCAGGGGGCTGAAAAACTGTTTTTT. The chain links TRBV7-8 to TRBJ1-4, with TRBD1 matching 8 bases. This CDR3 contains 15 residues. From germline, CDR1 is SGHVS and CDR2 FQNEAQ. The V and J ends lost 6 bases and 7 bases, in that order; junction bases with no gene match: 10.

The chain recombines TRBV5-6 with TRBJ2-3; D gene uncertain. Germline V lookup: CDR1 SGHDT, CDR2 YYEEEE. V lost 4 bases and J lost 3, with 15 bases in between. This CDR3 contains 15 residues. The CDR3 DNA reads TGTGCCAGCAGCCAAGGGATACGTCGGACAGATACGCAGTATTTT. Protein product: CASSQGIRRTDTQYF.

The chain is built from TRBV28 and TRBJ2-7; 8 nucleotides align to TRBD1. Germline CDR1 MDHEN, CDR2 SYDVKM. V lost 6 bases and J lost 2; bases outside the gene matches: 9. The CDR3 extends over 15 amino acids. The CDR3 DNA reads as TGTGCCAGCAGGGGCAGGGGGCGCAATCCCTACGAGCAGTACTTC. Translating gives CASRGRGRNPYEQYF.

The sample holds many counts of this clonotype. The rearrangement uses TRBV25-1 and TRBJ2-1, with a weak D call TRBD1 (8 bases). CDR3 length equals 14 residues. The germline CDR1 and CDR2 sequences are MGHDK and SYGVNS. V was shortened by 7 bases and J by 8 bases, with 18 bases between the two germline ends. This chain's CDR3 is CASTTGEGFDEQFF. DNA for the CDR3: TGTGCCAGCACGACAGGGGAGGGTTTCGATGAGCAGTTCTTC.